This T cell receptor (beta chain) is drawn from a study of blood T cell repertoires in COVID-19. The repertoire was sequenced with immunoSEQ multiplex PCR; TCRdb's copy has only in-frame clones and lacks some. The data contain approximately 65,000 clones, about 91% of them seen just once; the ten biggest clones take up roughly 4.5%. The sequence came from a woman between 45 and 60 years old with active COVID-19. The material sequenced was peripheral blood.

This CDR3 is CASRRDSHIILNYGYTF. The DNA of the CDR3 is TGTGCCAGCAGGCGCGACAGCCACATAATTCTTAACTATGGCTACACCTTC. This chain links TRBV7-9 with TRBJ1-2, with D tentatively TRBD1 (5 bases). The CDR3 is 17 amino acids. V lost 6 bases and J 1 base, leaving 21 bases between the germline ends. Germline CDR1 SEHNR, CDR2 FQNEAQ (reference sequence).